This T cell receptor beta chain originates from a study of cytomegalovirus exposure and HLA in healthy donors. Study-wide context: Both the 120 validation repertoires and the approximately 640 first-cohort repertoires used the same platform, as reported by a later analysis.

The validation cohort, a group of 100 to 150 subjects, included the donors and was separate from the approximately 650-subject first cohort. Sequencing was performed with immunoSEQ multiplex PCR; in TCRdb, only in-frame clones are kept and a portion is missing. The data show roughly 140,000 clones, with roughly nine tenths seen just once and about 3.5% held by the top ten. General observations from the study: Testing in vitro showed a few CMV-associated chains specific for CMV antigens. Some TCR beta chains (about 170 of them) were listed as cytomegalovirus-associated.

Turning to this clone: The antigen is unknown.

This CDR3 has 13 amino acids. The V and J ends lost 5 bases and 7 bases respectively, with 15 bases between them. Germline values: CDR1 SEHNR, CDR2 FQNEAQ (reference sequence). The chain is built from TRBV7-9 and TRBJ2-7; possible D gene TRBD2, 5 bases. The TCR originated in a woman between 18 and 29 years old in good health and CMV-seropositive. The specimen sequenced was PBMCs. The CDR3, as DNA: TGTGCCAGCAGCCGTCTGGAGGTCGGGGAGCAGTACTTC. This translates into CASSRLEVGEQYF. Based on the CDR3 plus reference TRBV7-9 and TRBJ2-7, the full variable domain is DTGVSQNPRHKITKRGQNVTFRCDPISEHNRLYWYRQTLGQGPEFLTYFQNEAQLEKSRLLSDRFSAERPKGSFSTLEIQRTEQGDSAMYLCASSRLEVGEQYFGPGTRLTVT.